The sample holds many counts of the clone carrying this TCR beta chain. These data come from a study of metastatic and nonmetastatic thyroid tumors. The ends lost 5 bases at V and 6 bases at J; junction bases unmatched: 11. The length of the CDR3 is 15 residues. From germline, CDR1 is SGHTA and CDR2 FQGNSA. With MiXCR, TCRdb reprocessed the PCR reads. The sample lists approximately 74,000 clones, 13% to 15% occurring once. Until they underwent thyroid surgery, no patient had received any treatment. The rearrangement uses TRBV7-2 and TRBJ2-3; TRBD2 aligns across 7 bases. The source is a male donor with papillary thyroid cancer or a benign thyroid nodule (not recorded which). Some clones in this sample may be carry-over from other donors' samples. Sequencing input: blood. The CDR3 reads CASSGGAGVTDTQYF. The CDR3 DNA is TGTGCCAGCAGCGGAGGGGCGGGAGTCACGGATACGCAGTATTTT.